The T cell receptor (beta chain) under discussion was sequenced for a study of blood T cell repertoires in COVID-19. Study background: Acute-phase and convalescent COVID-19 samples originated in the United States, Italy and Spain. From T cells, B-cell-depleted T cells, or PBMCs came the material, which was cDNA or gDNA.

V shed 2 bases and J 0 bases; nucleotides not matched to a gene: 7. The CDR3 length is 17 residues. From germline, CDR1 is SGDLS and CDR2 YYNGEE. Authors' analysis steps: Scientists estimated how many nucleated cells there were by amplifying reference gene primers. Assay: immunoSEQ multiplex PCR; the TCRdb copy retains only in-frame clones and omits some. Clone size and the V and J calls come from that table; the DNA yielded D and trimming. The sample lists around 60,000 clones, around 91% seen once, with 18% in the top ten. Followed over time, Seattle patients had been enrolled while infection was active.

The chain has TRBV9 and TRBJ1-2, with 10 bases fitting TRBD1. This clonotype originated in a woman in her sixties or seventies with COVID-19, enrolled during active disease. Sequencing was performed on peripheral blood. The CDR3 coding sequence is TGTGCCAGCAGCGTTTCACCGGGACAGGGGACTAACTATGGCTACACCTTC. As protein: CASSVSPGQGTNYGYTF.